The subject of this entry is one T cell receptor (beta chain). A junction boundary mismatches the germline segment, possibly from a read error. This sample stems from a study of T cell changes during pregnancy in multiple sclerosis. This table comes from immunoSEQ multiplex PCR, and its TCRdb copy is limited to in-frame clones, with some not included. Of approximately 50,000 clones listed, 80% to 95% were seen once; the top ten hold nearly 0.4%. The receptor was derived from a female donor with multiple sclerosis, enrolled in a pregnancy study. The sample here was CD4+ T cells from peripheral blood mononuclear cells, taken after pregnancy.

The CDR3: CASGQSGSTDTQYF. CDR3 DNA: TGCGCCAGCGGCCAGAGCGGCTCCACAGATACGCAGTATTTT. The genes are TRBV4-3 and TRBJ2-3; D is perhaps TRBD2 (5 bases). The germline gives CDR1 LGHNA, CDR2 YSLEER. This CDR3 has 14 residues.